This is a list of T cell receptor beta chains from one sample in a study of blood T cells in healthy people across ages. In TCRdb, the 5' RACE reads were re-called with MiXCR into one record per CDR3 protein. This sample carries 800,000 or so distinct CDR3 sequences, 20% to 25% of them seen once, and the ten largest clones take under 4.5%. This same sample was also part of a study on T cells of mothers and their children.

Specimen: blood. The receptors were sampled from a boy aged 10-17 years in good health. Both conserved end residues are part of each CDR3. D genes are given only for firm matches. A row's size may be missing; if present it is once, few, many or a size class.

>TRBJ2-5|TRBD1|few|TRBV4-3
CASSPGQGGGTQYF
TGCGCCAGCAGCCCGGGACAGGGAGGAGGGACCCAGTACTTC
>TRBJ2-2|NA|few|TRBV29-1
CSVAGQSNTGELFF
TGCAGCGTCGCTGGACAGTCGAACACCGGGGAGCTGTTCTTT
>TRBJ2-7|TRBD2|NA|TRBV13
CASSLPKRELHEQYF
TGTGCCAGCAGCTTACCCAAGCGGGAGCTCCACGAGCAGTACTTC
>TRBJ1-4|NA|NA|TRBV7-6
CASSLDAMSLRLFF
TGTGCCAGCAGCTTAGACGCAATGAGTTTGAGACTGTTTTTT
>TRBJ1-4|TRBD1|NA|TRBV28
CASSLHRGSATNEKLFF
TGTGCCAGCAGTCTACACAGGGGGTCCGCAACTAATGAAAAACTGTTTTTT
>TRBJ2-5|NA|NA|TRBV7-8
CASSSGPLGKETQYF
TGTGCCAGCAGCTCCGGGCCCCTGGGGAAAGAGACCCAGTACTTC
>TRBJ1-2|TRBD1|NA|TRBV20-1
CSASREGGQFNYGYTF
TGCAGTGCTTCCCGAGAGGGGGGACAGTTTAACTATGGCTACACCTTC
>TRBJ2-7|TRBD2|NA|TRBV12-3/TRBV12-4
CASSSGTSGRGLEQYF
TGTGCCAGCAGTTCCGGGACTAGCGGGAGGGGATTGGAGCAGTACTTC
>TRBJ2-5|TRBD2|NA|TRBV3-1
CASSQASGGPKTQYF
TGTGCCAGCAGCCAAGCAAGCGGGGGGCCAAAGACCCAGTACTTC
>TRBJ2-3|NA|NA|TRBV15
CATSRTRDLFTDTQYF
TGTGCCACCAGCAGAACCCGGGACTTATTCACAGATACGCAGTATTTT
>TRBJ2-5|NA|NA|TRBV5-1
CASSLQGWEETQYF
TGCGCCAGCAGCTTGCAGGGCTGGGAAGAGACCCAGTACTTC
>TRBJ2-5|TRBD2|few|TRBV7-8
CASSLVPREGQETQYF
TGTGCCAGCAGCTTAGTTCCCCGGGAGGGCCAAGAGACCCAGTACTTC
>TRBJ2-3|TRBD1|NA|TRBV24-1
CATSDRGQGTTDTQYF
TGTGCCACCAGTGATAGGGGACAGGGGACCACAGATACGCAGTATTTT
>TRBJ2-1|TRBD1|few|TRBV7-2
CASSLSAGTGGFEQFF
TGTGCCAGCAGCCTAAGTGCTGGGACAGGGGGCTTTGAGCAGTTCTTC
>TRBJ1-1|TRBD1|few|TRBV4-3
CASSQSQDRWGAFF
TGCGCCAGCAGCCAATCCCAGGACAGGTGGGGAGCTTTCTTT
>TRBJ1-2|NA|NA|TRBV15
CATSRDKGVDGYTF
TGTGCCACCAGCAGAGATAAAGGGGTGGATGGCTACACCTTC
>TRBJ2-7|NA|NA|TRBV5-1
CASSFPSNEQYF
TGCGCCAGCAGCTTCCCCTCGAACGAGCAGTACTTC
>TRBJ2-7|NA|NA|TRBV4-1
CASSQGAAAFSYEQYF
TGCGCCAGCAGCCAAGGCGCGGCCGCATTCTCCTACGAGCAGTACTTC
>TRBJ1-4|NA|NA|TRBV12-5
CASGDPRRVRATNEKLFF
TGTGCTAGTGGTGACCCCCGGAGGGTCCGCGCAACTAATGAAAAACTGTTTTTT
>TRBJ2-7|TRBD1|few|TRBV7-2
CASSTWTGRTYEQYF
TGTGCCAGCAGCACATGGACAGGGCGAACCTACGAGCAGTACTTC
>TRBJ1-4|TRBD1|few|TRBV20-1
CSARMGQINEKLFF
TGCAGTGCTAGAATGGGACAGATTAATGAAAAACTGTTTTTT
>TRBJ1-2|NA|NA|TRBV6-1
CASSEARTVNYGYTF
TGTGCCAGCAGTGAAGCGCGGACAGTAAACTATGGCTACACCTTC
>TRBJ2-5|NA|once|TRBV7-9
CASSLDLLETQYF
TGTGCCAGCAGCTTAGACCTTTTAGAGACCCAGTACTTC
>TRBJ1-1|NA|NA|TRBV28
CATTSTRNTEAFF
TGTGCCACCACCTCTACTCGGAACACTGAAGCTTTCTTT
>TRBJ2-7|NA|NA|TRBV4-1
CASSPRGLAEQYF
TGCGCCAGCAGCCCTCGGGGACTGGCCGAGCAGTACTTC
>TRBJ2-3|NA|few|TRBV20-1
CSARVATTDTQYF
TGCAGTGCTAGGGTGGCTACCACAGATACGCAGTATTTT
>TRBJ2-7|TRBD1|few|TRBV29-1
CSVLWGSGQGRYYEQYF
TGCAGCGTTCTCTGGGGTTCTGGACAGGGTCGGTATTACGAGCAGTACTTC
>TRBJ2-7|NA|many|TRBV6-6
CASSPGREQYF
TGTGCCAGCAGTCCAGGGCGCGAGCAGTACTTC
>TRBJ2-3|NA|few|TRBV20-1
CSAREQTATDTQYF
TGCAGTGCTAGAGAGCAGACAGCCACAGATACGCAGTATTTT
>TRBJ2-1|NA|NA|TRBV6-5
CASIHGNEQFF
TGTGCCAGCATACATGGCAATGAGCAGTTCTTC
>TRBJ2-7|TRBD2|few|TRBV11-2
CASSFGGSGMEQYF
TGTGCCAGCAGCTTTGGCGGGAGCGGCATGGAGCAGTACTTC
>TRBJ2-7|TRBD1|many|TRBV6-6
CASSYLGTGGYEQYF
TGTGCCAGCAGTTACCTTGGGACAGGGGGCTACGAGCAGTACTTC
>TRBJ1-2|NA|few|TRBV5-5
CASSLGPGYGYTF
TGTGCCAGCAGCTTGGGCCCAGGGTATGGCTACACCTTC
>TRBJ2-2|NA|few|TRBV6-5
CASTDGGYTGELFF
TGTGCCAGCACCGATGGGGGGTACACCGGGGAGCTGTTTTTT
>TRBJ2-2|TRBD1|few|TRBV7-6
CASSLGQGATGELFF
TGTGCCAGCAGTTTAGGGCAGGGGGCCACCGGGGAGCTGTTTTTT
>TRBJ1-4|NA|NA|TRBV19
CASSIGQTWRKLFF
TGTGCCAGTAGTATCGGACAGACCTGGCGAAAACTGTTTTTT
>TRBJ2-5|NA|NA|TRBV12-3/TRBV12-4
CASSPILGETQYF
TGTGCCAGCAGTCCCATCCTGGGGGAGACCCAGTACTTC
>TRBJ2-1|TRBD2|NA|TRBV29-1
CSVDTIAGSYNEQFF
TGCAGCGTTGATACCATAGCGGGATCCTACAATGAGCAGTTCTTC
>TRBJ2-5|NA|NA|TRBV7-7
CASSFNREGGQETQYF
TGTGCTAGCAGCTTTAACAGGGAGGGCGGCCAAGAGACCCAGTACTTC
>TRBJ2-3|NA|few|TRBV4-3
CASSQDRELDTDTQYF
TGCGCCAGCAGCCAAGATAGGGAACTCGACACAGATACGCAGTATTTT